This TCR beta chain was recorded in a study of CD8+ T cells in alopecia areata. Once RNA had been extracted, it was reverse transcribed into cDNA to act as the sequencing template. Sequencing used immunoSEQ multiplex PCR; TCRdb keeps in-frame clones, though not all of them. The sample lists 200,000 or so clones, 55% to 75% occurring once. Treatment in this sample: oral pan-JAK inhibitor, 5-10 mg twice daily. The germline V and J ends were trimmed by 10 bases and 8 bases, with 14 bases remaining between them. There are 11 residues in the CDR3. Germline values: CDR1 MNHEY, CDR2 SVGAGI. This chain links TRBV6-5 with TRBJ1-2; D not resolved. This clonotype originated in a human donor with alopecia areata. Sample: CD4+ T cells sorted from blood, taken at week 24, from a patient treated with tofacitinib. The CDR3 region is CATLLSGGYTF. The CDR3 DNA follows: TGTGCCACCCTACTTTCTGGCGGCTACACCTTC.